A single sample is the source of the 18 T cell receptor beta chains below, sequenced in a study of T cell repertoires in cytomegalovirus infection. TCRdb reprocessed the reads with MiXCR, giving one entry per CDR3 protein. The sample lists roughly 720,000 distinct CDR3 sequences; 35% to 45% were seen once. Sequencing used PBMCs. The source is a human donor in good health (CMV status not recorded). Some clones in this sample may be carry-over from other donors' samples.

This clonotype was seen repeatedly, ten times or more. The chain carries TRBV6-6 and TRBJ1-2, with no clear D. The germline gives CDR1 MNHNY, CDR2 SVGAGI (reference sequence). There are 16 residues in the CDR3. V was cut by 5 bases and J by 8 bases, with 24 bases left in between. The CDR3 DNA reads TGTGCCAGCAGTGACGCCATGGACCGGCCTACCGGAGGCTACACCTTC. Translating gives CASSDAMDRPTGGYTF.

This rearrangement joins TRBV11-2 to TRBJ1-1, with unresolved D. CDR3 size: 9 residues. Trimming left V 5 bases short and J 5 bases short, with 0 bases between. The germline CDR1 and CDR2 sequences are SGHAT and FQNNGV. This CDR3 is CASSTEAFF. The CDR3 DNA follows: TGTGCCAGCAGCACTGAAGCTTTCTTT.

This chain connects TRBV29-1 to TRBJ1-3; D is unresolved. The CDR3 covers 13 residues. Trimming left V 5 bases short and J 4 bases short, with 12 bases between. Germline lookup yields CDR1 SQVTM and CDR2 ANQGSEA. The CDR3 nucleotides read TGCAGCGTTTCTACGGCGATGGGAAACACCATATATTTT. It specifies CSVSTAMGNTIYF.

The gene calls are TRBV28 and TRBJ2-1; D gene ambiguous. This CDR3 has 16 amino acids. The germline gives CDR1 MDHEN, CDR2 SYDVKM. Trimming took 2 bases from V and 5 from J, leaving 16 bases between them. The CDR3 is CASSLASAVANNEQFF. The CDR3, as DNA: TGTGCCAGCAGTTTAGCCTCGGCTGTTGCCAACAATGAGCAGTTCTTC.

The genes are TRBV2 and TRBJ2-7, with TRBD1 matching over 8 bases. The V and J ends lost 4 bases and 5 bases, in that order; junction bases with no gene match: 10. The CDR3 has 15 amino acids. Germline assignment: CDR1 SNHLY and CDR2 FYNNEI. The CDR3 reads CASSGLGQGVDEQYF. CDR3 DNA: TGTGCCAGCAGTGGATTAGGACAGGGAGTCGACGAGCAGTACTTC.

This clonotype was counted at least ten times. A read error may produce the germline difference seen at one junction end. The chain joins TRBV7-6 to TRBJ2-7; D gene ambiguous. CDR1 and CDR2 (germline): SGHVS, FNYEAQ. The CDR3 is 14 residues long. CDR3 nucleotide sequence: TGTGCCAGCAGTTTAGCCCTTGGCGCCTACGAGCAGTACTTC. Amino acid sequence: CASSLALGAYEQYF.

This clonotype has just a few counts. The CDR3 loop is CASSFGSTAKNIQYF. The DNA of the CDR3 is TGTGCCAGCAGTTTTGGGTCGACAGCCAAAAACATTCAGTACTTC. V gene TRBV28 combines with J gene TRBJ2-4; unclear D gene. This CDR3 has 15 residues. Trimming removed 3 bases from V and 0 bases from J, with 9 bases in between. CDR1 is MDHEN and CDR2 is SYDVKM in the germline V gene. The complete variable domain, with remaining parts taken from reference TRBV28 and TRBJ2-4, reads DVKVTQSSRYLVKRTGEKVFLECVQDMDHENMFWYRQDPGLGLRLIYFSYDVKMKEKGDIPEGYSVSREKKERFSLILESASTNQTSMYLCASSFGSTAKNIQYFGAGTRLSVL.

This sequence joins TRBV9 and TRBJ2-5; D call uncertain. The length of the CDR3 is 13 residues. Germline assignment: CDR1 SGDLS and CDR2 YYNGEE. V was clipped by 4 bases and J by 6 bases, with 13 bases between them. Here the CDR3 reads CASSFSGLQTQYF. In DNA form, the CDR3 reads TGTGCCAGCAGCTTCAGTGGGTTGCAGACCCAGTACTTC.

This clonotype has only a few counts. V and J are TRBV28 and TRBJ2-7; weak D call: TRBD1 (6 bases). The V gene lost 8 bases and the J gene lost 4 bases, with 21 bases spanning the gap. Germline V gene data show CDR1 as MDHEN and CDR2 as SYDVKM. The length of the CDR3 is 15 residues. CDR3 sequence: CASASGDRTIYEQYF. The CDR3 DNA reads TGTGCCAGCGCTTCCGGCGACAGGACCATTTACGAGCAGTACTTC.

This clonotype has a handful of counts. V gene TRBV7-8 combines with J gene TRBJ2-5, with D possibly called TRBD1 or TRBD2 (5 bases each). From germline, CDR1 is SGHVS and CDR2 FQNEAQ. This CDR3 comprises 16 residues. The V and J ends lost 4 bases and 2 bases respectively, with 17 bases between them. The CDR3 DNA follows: TGTGCCAGCAGCTCCTACCGGGACGGAAAACAAGAGACCCAGTACTTC. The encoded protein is CASSSYRDGKQETQYF.

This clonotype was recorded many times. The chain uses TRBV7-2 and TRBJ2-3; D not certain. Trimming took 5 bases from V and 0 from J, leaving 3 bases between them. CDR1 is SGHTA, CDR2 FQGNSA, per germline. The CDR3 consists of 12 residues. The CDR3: CASSTSTDTQYF. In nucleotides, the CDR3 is TGTGCCAGCAGCACCAGCACAGATACGCAGTATTTT. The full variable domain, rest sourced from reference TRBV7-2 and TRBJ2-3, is GAGVSQSPSNKVTEKGKDVELRCDPISGHTALYWYRQSLGQGLEFLIYFQGNSAPDKSGLPSDRFSAERTGGSVSTLTIQRTQQEDSAVYLCASSTSTDTQYFGPGTRLTVL.

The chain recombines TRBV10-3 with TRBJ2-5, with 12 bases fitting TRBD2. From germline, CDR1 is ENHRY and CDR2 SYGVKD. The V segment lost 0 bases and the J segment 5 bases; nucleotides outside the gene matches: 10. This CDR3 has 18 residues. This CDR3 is CAISESVLAGGIRETQYF. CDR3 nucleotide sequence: TGTGCCATCAGTGAGTCAGTACTAGCGGGAGGTATTCGGGAGACCCAGTACTTC.

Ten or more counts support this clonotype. The CDR3 sequence: CASSTGDSPPTDTQYF. In DNA form, the CDR3 reads TGTGCCAGCAGCACGGGGGACAGTCCTCCTACAGATACGCAGTATTTT. J is TRBJ2-3 and V is TRBV28; maybe TRBD1 (7 bases). V was cut by 6 bases and J by 3 bases, with 19 bases left in between. CDR3 size: 16 residues. From germline, CDR1 is MDHEN and CDR2 SYDVKM.

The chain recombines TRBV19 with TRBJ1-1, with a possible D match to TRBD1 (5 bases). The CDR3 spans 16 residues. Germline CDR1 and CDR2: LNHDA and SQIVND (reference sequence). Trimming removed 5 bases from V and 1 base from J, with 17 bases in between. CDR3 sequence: CASSYNQGRANTEAFF. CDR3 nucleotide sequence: TGTGCCAGTAGTTACAACCAGGGACGGGCGAACACTGAAGCTTTCTTT.

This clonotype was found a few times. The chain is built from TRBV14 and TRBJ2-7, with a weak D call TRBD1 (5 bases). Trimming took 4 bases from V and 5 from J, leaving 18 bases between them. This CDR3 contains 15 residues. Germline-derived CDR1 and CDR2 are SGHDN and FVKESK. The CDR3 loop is CASSLMMGLVNEQYF. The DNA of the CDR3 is TGTGCCAGCAGCCTAATGATGGGGCTAGTCAACGAGCAGTACTTC.

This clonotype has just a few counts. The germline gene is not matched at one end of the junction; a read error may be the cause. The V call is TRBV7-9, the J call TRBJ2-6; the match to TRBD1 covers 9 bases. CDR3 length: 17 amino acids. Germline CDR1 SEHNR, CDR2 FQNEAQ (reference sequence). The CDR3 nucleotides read TGTGTCAGCAGCCGGGACAGGGCGATCTCTGGGGCCAACGTCCTGACTTTC. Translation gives CVSSRDRAISGANVLTF.

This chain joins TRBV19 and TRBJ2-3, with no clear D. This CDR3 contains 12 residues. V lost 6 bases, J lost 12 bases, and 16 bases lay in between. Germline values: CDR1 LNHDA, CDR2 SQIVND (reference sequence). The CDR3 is CASSSAAANQYF. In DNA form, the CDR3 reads TGTGCCAGTAGCAGCGCCGCGGCAAATCAGTATTTT.

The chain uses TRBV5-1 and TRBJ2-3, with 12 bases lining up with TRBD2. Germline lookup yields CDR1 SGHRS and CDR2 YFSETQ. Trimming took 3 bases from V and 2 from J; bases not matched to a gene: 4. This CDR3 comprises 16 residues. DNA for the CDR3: TGCGCCAGCAGCTGGACTAGCGGGGCGAACACAGATACGCAGTATTTT. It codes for CASSWTSGANTDTQYF.